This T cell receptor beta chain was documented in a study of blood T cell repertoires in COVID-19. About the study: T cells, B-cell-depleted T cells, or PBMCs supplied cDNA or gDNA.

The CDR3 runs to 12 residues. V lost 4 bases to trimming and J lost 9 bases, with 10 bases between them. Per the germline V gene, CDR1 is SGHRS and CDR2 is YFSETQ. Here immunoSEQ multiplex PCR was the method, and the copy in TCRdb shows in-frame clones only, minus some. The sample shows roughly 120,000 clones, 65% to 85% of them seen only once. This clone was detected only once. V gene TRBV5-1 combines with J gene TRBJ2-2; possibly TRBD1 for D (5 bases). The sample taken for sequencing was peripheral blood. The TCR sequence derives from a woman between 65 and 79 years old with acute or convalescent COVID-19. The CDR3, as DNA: TGCGCCAGCAGCATATCGGACAGGGAGCTGTTTTTT. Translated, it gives CASSISDRELFF.